This T cell receptor (beta chain) emerged from a study of shared clonotypes between healthy human individuals. Only CD45RO-negative cells positively selected for CCR7 counted as naive CD8 cells, so terminally differentiated effector memory CD45RA+ cells were excluded. Libraries were prepared by immunoSEQ multiplex PCR; TCRdb keeps only in-frame clonotypes and omits some of them. This sample carries some 2.1 million clones, just under 95% of them seen once, and the ten largest clones take around 1.8%. Germline V CDR1 and CDR2: KGHSH, LQKENI. V was cut by 1 base and J by 0 bases, with 13 bases left in between. The CDR3 is 16 amino acids. General study findings and limits: Around 5% was the fraction of naive CD4 clonotypes found shared across several donors. Generally, naive subsets (rather than memory subsets) showed larger estimated richness.

About this clone itself: The antigen remains unidentified.

The TCR was taken from a man between 18 and 29 years old in good health. Some clones in this sample may be carry-over from other donors' samples. Sequencing used naive CD8+ T cells from PBMCs. V is TRBV18 and J is TRBJ2-7; the D gene is possibly TRBD2 (6 bases). The CDR3 loop reads CASSPLGSTSSYEQYF. In DNA form, the CDR3 reads TGTGCCAGCTCACCACTGGGTTCGACTAGCTCCTACGAGCAGTACTTC.